This T cell receptor (beta chain) was recorded in a study of cytomegalovirus exposure and HLA in healthy donors. There are 13 residues in the CDR3. The V gene's germline CDR1 is SNHLY and CDR2 FYNNEI. The ends were cut back, 7 bases at V and 5 bases at J, with 11 bases in the middle. PCR used 60 Vbeta primers and 13 Jbeta primers. The protocol was immunoSEQ multiplex PCR, while the TCRdb copy is restricted to in-frame clones and leaves out a portion. The profile shows 150,000 to 200,000 clones, over 70% of them singletons. This receptor was identified in a woman younger than 30 in good health and CMV-seropositive. Sequencing was done on a sample of PBMCs. The chain employs TRBV2 and TRBJ2-2, with D possibly matching TRBD1 (5 bases). The CDR3 sequence: CASKLGPTGELFF. In DNA form, the CDR3 reads TGTGCCAGCAAGTTGGGGCCTACCGGGGAGCTGTTTTTT.